The present T cell receptor beta chain was sequenced within a study of blood T cell repertoires in COVID-19 (TCRdb year 2020). Describing the broader study: Samples from collaborators originated in the United States, Italy and Spain and spanned both the acute and convalescent phases of COVID-19. The prospective study material was composed of cDNA or gDNA derived from T cells, B-cell-depleted T cells, or PBMCs. Subjects who had been exposed to COVID-19, were actively infected with it, or had recovered from it provided the deeply sampled blood TCRbeta repertoires that made up the dataset. The repertoires were made available in a free public database intended to serve as a resource for research on the immune response to SARS-CoV-2. The samples were drawn from the first 160 participants of the ongoing ImmuneRACE study and from 1,200 or so subjects provided by 6 global collaborators. Nearly every sample came with metadata listing a de-identified subject ID, COVID-19 status, age in years and sex. Where available, HLA class I and class II types were obtained from metadata supplied by the sample provider rather than from assay-based typing. Overall results and qualifications from the work: The amount of clinical and demographic metadata varied by source and participant and was provided uncurated.

Each collaborating institution followed its own protocols to collect whole blood in K2EDTA tubes. For TCRbeta analysis, collaborator samples were shipped as frozen whole blood, as isolated PBMCs, or as DNA extracted from either sample type. CDR1 and CDR2 (ENHRY, SYGVKD) derive from the germline V gene. Relative to germline, V is 5 bases shorter and J is 7 bases shorter, with 12 bases between their ends. From the cysteine through the phenylalanine, the CDR3 covers 14 amino acids. Only the CDR3 DNA stays, 42 bases, in frame from base 1. TCRbeta CDR3 regions were amplified from genomic DNA by means of the immunoSEQ Assay, a bias-controlled multiplex PCR. The original pipeline was this. Within the assay, amplification of reference gene primers was used to estimate how many nucleated cells each sample contained. Sequence reads were collapsed and filtered to measure the absolute abundance of every unique TCRbeta CDR3 rearrangement. Productive Simpson clonality was computed per sample as the square root of Simpson's diversity index over productive rearrangements. Here the immuneACCESS table is served through TCRdb, limited to in-frame sequences with V and J called. Missing clones are a known gap in these copies; in checked studies unresolved V genes cover under half, and the rest lacks a known reason. The V and J calls and clone size come from that table; D and trimming were worked out from the DNA. The sample table contains 160,000 or so clones; only one count was recorded for around 90% of them. In total, the top ten clones hold about 1.4% of the sample.

Remarks on this clone: It lacks a known antigen. The sample holds no much larger clone one base away, and base qualities are not on file.

This sequence originates from a woman in her fifties or sixties with acute or convalescent COVID-19. The sequenced material came from peripheral blood. The chain was built from TRBV10-3 and TRBJ1-6, with TRBD1 tentatively as D gene (6 bases match). The CDR3 loop reads CAISPDSTNSPLHF. The sequenced DNA is TGTGCCATCAGTCCGGACAGTACCAATTCACCCCTCCACTTT.